This T cell receptor (beta chain) was identified during a study of T cells in Graves' hyperthyroidism and ophthalmopathy. Notes on the study in general: In the blood, most expanded thyroid clonotypes above 0.001 appeared as well.

Many counts were recorded for this clonotype. What it recognizes is unknown. Template material for amplifying TCR beta CDR3 regions consisted of RNA transcripts. The HTBI primer set was used in a first-round RT-PCR of the TCR CDR3. TCRdb re-called the multiplex PCR reads with MiXCR, one entry per CDR3 protein. Of 450,000 to 650,000 distinct CDR3 sequences listed, approximately 15% are singletons. Germline V CDR1 and CDR2: GTSNPN, SVGIG (reference sequence). V was cut by 2 bases and J by 4 bases, with 12 bases left in between. The CDR3 spans 14 residues. Sequenced: blood. The source of this sequence is a woman between 18 and 29 years old with Graves' ophthalmopathy. The chain uses TRBV30 and TRBJ1-3; D is undetermined. CDR3 protein: CAWSYPIRGNTIYF. Here the CDR3 DNA reads TGTGCCTGGAGTTACCCTATCCGGGGAAACACCATATATTTT.